The entry below describes one T cell receptor (beta chain). The antigen this receptor binds is unknown. Base qualities were left out, and no much larger clone turns up one base away. The cohort comprised some 700 healthy bone marrow donors. At the time of sampling, every cohort member was nominally healthy, though immune exposures that went unrecorded were likely present. The donor tested CMV seropositive, placing the donor among the 310 or so seropositive members of the cohort. Every donor gave a peripheral blood sample, and the peripheral blood mononuclear cells from that sample were used for TCR beta sequencing. Genomic DNA was extracted from the blood cell samples with the Qiagen DNeasy Blood Extraction Kit. The method behind the library was the immunoSEQ multiplex PCR assay. For the multiplex PCR, a mixture combining 60 forward primers for TCR Vbeta segments and 13 reverse primers for TCR Jbeta segments was used. A multiplex PCR assay on genomic DNA amplified the CDR3 region of rearranged TCR beta genes. The Illumina HiSeq System was used to sequence the amplified TCR beta libraries as 87-base-pair reads. For the original study's pipeline: A later analysis counted about 80 million unique TCR beta chains across the 666 repertoires, and roughly 9.9 million of these chains were shared by at least two donors. A nearest-neighbor algorithm error-corrected the raw reads and collapsed the reads into unique sequences, merging closely related sequences to remove PCR and sequencing errors. Alignment of CDR3 sequences to IMGT reference sequences was used to assign V, D and J gene segments. For a sequence to be retained, at least a six-nucleotide match to both a V gene segment and a J gene segment was required. Rearrangements were called productive when the CDR3 lacked stop codons and stayed in frame with V and J; all others were non-productive. CDR3 was defined by IMGT convention, running from the second conserved V-encoded cysteine to the conserved J-encoded phenylalanine. Sequences without an unambiguous match to a single V gene segment were excluded from the earlier analysis of about 600 of the donors. In an earlier analysis of roughly 600 of the donors, a V segment was called functional when productive rearrangements were above 56.7%, and segregating when the standard deviation between donors exceeded 5%. A statistical classification framework was built for diagnosing cytomegalovirus status from the catalog of TCR beta chain sequences. V and J gene assignment, in a later analysis, came from comparing TCR nucleotide sequences with IMGT/GENE-DB human TR gene sequences. The TCRdist pipeline was used in a later analysis to assign CDR3 sequences and most-parsimonious VDJ recombination scenarios. In a later analysis, each TCR beta chain was defined by its CDR3 amino acid sequence together with its V-gene family, and reads lacking a unique V-gene family were excluded. In a later analysis, a few hundred highly shared, low-generation-probability nucleotide sequences were removed to address suspected cross-contamination and a sequencing artifact. In a later analysis, a clonal expansion index was calculated for each public chain from normalized within-repertoire ranks of inferred template counts. In a later analysis, generation probabilities were computed with a VDJ recombination model fitted to out-of-frame rearrangements, and the resulting probabilities were checked against IGoR. In a later analysis, TCR-TCR, TCR-HLA and TCR-CMV co-occurrence was scored with hypergeometric tests, and a repertoire-size bias correction was applied to TCR pairs. False discovery rates were estimated in a later analysis by permuting HLA or CMV assignments 20 times. In a later analysis, co-occurring TCRs were grouped using DBSCAN, and TCRdist sequence similarity was added for clustering within HLA-allele-positive subsets. Co-occurrence clustering excluded repertoires with fewer than 30,000 or more than 120,000 public chains, plus five with anomalous nucleotide sharing. TCRdb provides this immuneACCESS table in a form limited to in-frame rearrangements. Some clones are lacking; in checked studies, under half of them reflect an unresolved V gene, and why the rest are absent is not known. Clone size and V and J calls were adopted from that table, with D and trimming inferred from the DNA. In all, the sample holds some 160,000 clones, and about three quarters of those were seen once. The leading ten clones occupy around 7% of the sample.

The data were taken from a study of cytomegalovirus exposure and HLA in healthy donors (dated 2017 in TCRdb). Describing the broader study: An earlier analysis of roughly 500 of the donors reported 250 to 350 Gb of sequence data and some 120 million unique TCR beta sequences from some 180 million T cells. About 300 gigabases of sequencing data and approximately 85 million unique TCR sequences were included in an early release covering several hundred HLA-typed donors. Among the roughly 370 genotyped donors, 81% belonged to the genetic ancestry cluster associated with self-reported Caucasian donors. The study was designed to test whether signatures of past pathogen exposure could be identified by cataloging public T cell receptors. The study used immunosequencing to profile the T cell repertoires of approximately 690 subjects and linked those repertoires to cytomegalovirus serostatus. A separate validation cohort of over 95 different subjects was used in addition to the approximately 700-subject first cohort. High-throughput TCR immunosequencing, statistical association of individual TCRs with disease status, and machine learning were combined to predict cytomegalovirus infection status. To study patterns of TCR occurrence, a later analysis re-analyzed previously published TCR beta repertoires from around 700 donors and added high-resolution HLA genotyping. Rather than using new phenotypic data, the later analysis identified candidate immune exposures from TCR beta sequences and from how often those sequences occurred across donors. In an earlier analysis of a few hundred of the donors, high-throughput TCR beta sequencing was used to judge whether each TCR beta V gene segment behaved as functional or pseudogenic. Donor age, sex, ethnicity and CMV serostatus were compiled together with the repertoire data. A later genetic analysis took genome-wide SNP genotypes for about three fifths of the 666 donors and used that subset as a discovery cohort. Every repertoire in the discovery cohort had been generated on one and the same sequencing platform. HLA typing covered class I and class II loci at four-digit resolution. Typing coverage varied by locus: roughly 629-640 donors for A, B, C, DRB1 and DQB1; under 550 for DQA1; approximately 610 for DPA1; approximately 490 for DPB1. Because of strong linkage in the cohort, 4 to 6 DR-DQ haplotypes were treated as single units for association and clustering. Across around 400 genotyped donors of the cohort, an average of roughly 250,000 unique TCR beta nucleotide sequences per donor were sequenced, and around 20% of those sequences were non-productive.

General conclusions and limits of the study: A cluster of highly shared sequence variants was judged likely to represent a technical artifact of the sequencing pipeline. In a later genetic analysis, a missense DCLRE1C variant was associated with V-gene and J-gene trimming of TCR beta chains, and the association was replicated in an independent cohort. Because HLA typing was missing for some donors at each locus, association tests included only the typed subset. Correlated functional status among segregating V segments might reflect linkage disequilibrium, but an unknown experimental factor could not be ruled out. This cohort had only TCR beta chains sequenced, and the lack of alpha or paired-chain data limited which features could be detected. Because the 87-base-pair reads could not distinguish some IMGT-functional V segments, including TRBV6-2 and TRBV6-3, those segments were excluded. Presence/absence analyses assumed roughly uniform sequencing depth across donors, an assumption that may not hold. According to a later analysis, most CMV-associated TCR beta chains appeared to be HLA-restricted, and the HLA associations seemed to be driven largely by CMV exposure. In a later analysis, HLA-associated TCR beta chains were found to be more clonally expanded and to have lower generation probabilities than equally common non-associated chains. A further reported finding was that TCR beta sequences accurately predicted the HLA-A and HLA-B alleles for most subjects in the first cohort. The classifier was reported to diagnose cytomegalovirus status with high specificity and sensitivity in both the original cohort and the validation cohort. A later genetic analysis reported fewer N-insertions in productive TCRs among donors in an Asian-associated ancestry cluster than the roughly 650-donor mean. In a later analysis, several top co-occurrence clusters were reported to appear linked to parvovirus B19, influenza, CMV and Epstein-Barr virus. Because counts were too low, seventeen rarely observed V segments, including chromosome 9 orphons, were left out of the earlier analysis of over 550 of the donors. While some public TCRs were present in many individuals, most TCR sequences turned up only very rarely across donors. In vitro tests confirmed that a few of the cytomegalovirus-associated TCR beta chains recognize cytomegalovirus antigens. A later analysis found that TCR association rates varied across HLA loci, with DRB1 alleles showing the most associated TCRs and HLA-C alleles the fewest. The authors suggested that the approach could potentially be generalized to other disease states and immunological phenotypes. In an earlier analysis of 450 to 750 of the donors, most TCR beta V segments appeared in productive rearrangements about 87% or about 30% of the time, broadly matching IMGT annotations. CMV serostatus was the only immune exposure information available for the cohort. When HLA alleles, especially DR and DQ, strongly co-occurred, TCR associations were difficult to assign to individual alleles. The study listed 150 to 200 TCR beta chains as associated with cytomegalovirus. At a false discovery rate of 0.05, a later analysis linked about 16,000 TCR beta sequences to specific HLA alleles.

According to the germline V gene (reference sequence), CDR1 reads LNHDA and CDR2 reads SQIVND. V and J are trimmed by 9 bases and 4 bases, and the gene matches miss 6 bases of the junction. Reading from cysteine to phenylalanine, the CDR3 counts 14 amino acids. The CDR3 DNA has 42 bases and is translated from base 1. The clonotype originates from a middle-aged woman in good health and CMV-seropositive. Rearrangement joined TRBV19 to TRBJ1-6, and 7 junctional nucleotides match TRBD1. The sequenced sample was PBMCs. The CDR3 corresponds to CASGTETYNSPLHF. The nucleotides are TGTGCCAGCGGGACAGAAACTTATAATTCACCCCTCCACTTT.